This T cell receptor (beta chain) was recorded in a study of T cell responses to AZD1222 COVID-19 vaccine. Data came from immunoSEQ multiplex PCR; TCRdb stores just in-frame clones and leaves some out. The sample lists about 140,000 clones, 70% to 90% seen once, with 3% to 4.5% in the top ten. As regards this clone: What it recognizes is unknown.

The CDR3 totals 13 residues. In germline, CDR1 is SGHTA, CDR2 FQGTGA. Trimming pared 5 bases from V and 5 bases from J, leaving 12 bases between. Study observations and caveats: With dominance at 160-218 and 743-854, vaccine-associated CD4 TCRs spanned spike.

Sequenced material: peripheral blood, taken on day 0 of AZD1222 vaccination. The genes are TRBV7-3 and TRBJ1-1; unclear D gene. The sequence came from an adult in good health. As DNA, the CDR3 is TGTGCCAGCAGCCCCCTAGGGCAGACTGAAGCTTTCTTT. Amino acid sequence: CASSPLGQTEAFF.